This T cell receptor (beta chain) appears in the sequencing data of a study of T cell responses to AZD1222 COVID-19 vaccine. As to this clone: The antigen is undetermined.

Study observations and caveats: Unmutated variant regions are reportedly targeted by nearly half of spike-specific TCRs. Donors in the cohort were predominantly white British and more often female, and clonal diversity was possibly underestimated.

Assay used: immunoSEQ multiplex PCR; TCRdb lists only in-frame clones, some missing. The data show roughly 150,000 clones, about 85% seen once. Trimming stripped 0 bases from V and 0 bases from J, with 9 bases between. Germline CDR1 reads SGHDN; CDR2 reads FVKESK. The CDR3 is made up of 16 amino acids. This receptor was obtained from an adult who had recovered from COVID-19. The V call is TRBV14, the J call TRBJ2-4; the D is unclear. The input for sequencing was peripheral blood, taken after recovery from COVID-19. In nucleotides, the CDR3 is TGTGCCAGCAGCCAAGAGGTCAGACTAGCCAAAAACATTCAGTACTTC. Translating gives CASSQEVRLAKNIQYF.